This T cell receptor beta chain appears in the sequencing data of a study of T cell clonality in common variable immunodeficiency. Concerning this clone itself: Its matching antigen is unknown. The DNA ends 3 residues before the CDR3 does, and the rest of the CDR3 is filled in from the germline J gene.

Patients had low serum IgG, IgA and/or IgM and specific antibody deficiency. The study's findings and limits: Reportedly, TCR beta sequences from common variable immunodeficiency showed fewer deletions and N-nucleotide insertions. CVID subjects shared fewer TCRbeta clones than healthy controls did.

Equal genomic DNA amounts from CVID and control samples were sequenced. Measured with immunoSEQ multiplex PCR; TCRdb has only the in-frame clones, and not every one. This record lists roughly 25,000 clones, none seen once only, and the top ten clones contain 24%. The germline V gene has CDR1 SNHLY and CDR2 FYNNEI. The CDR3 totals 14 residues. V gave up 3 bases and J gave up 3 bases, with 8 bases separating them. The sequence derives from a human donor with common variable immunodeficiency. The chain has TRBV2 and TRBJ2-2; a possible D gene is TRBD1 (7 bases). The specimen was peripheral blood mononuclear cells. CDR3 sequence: CASSDRGDTGELFF. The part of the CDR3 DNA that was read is TGTGCCAGCAGTGACAGGGGGGACACCGGGGAG.